One and the same sample provided the 15 T cell receptor beta chains below, sequenced in a study of T cell responses to AZD1222 COVID-19 vaccine. Repertoires were generated with immunoSEQ multiplex PCR, while TCRdb's copy carries only in-frame clones and drops some. The sample lists more than 150,000 clones; nearly 95% were seen once. The sequencing here drew on peripheral blood, taken 28 days after the second AZD1222 dose. The receptors were gathered from an adult who received the AZD1222 COVID-19 vaccine.

This chain joins TRBV7-2 and TRBJ1-5, with D possibly TRBD1 on 5 matching bases. CDR3 size: 15 residues. V gave up 5 bases and J gave up 4 bases, with 15 bases separating them. CDR1 and CDR2 (germline): SGHTA, FQGNSA. The CDR3 region is CASSPTGGENQPQHF. DNA for the CDR3: TGTGCCAGCAGCCCCACCGGGGGGGAGAATCAGCCCCAGCATTTT. Full variable domain (remainder filled in from reference TRBV7-2 and TRBJ1-5): GAGVSQSPSNKVTEKGKDVELRCDPISGHTALYWYRQSLGQGLEFLIYFQGNSAPDKSGLPSDRFSAERTGGSVSTLTIQRTQQEDSAVYLCASSPTGGENQPQHFGDGTRLSIL.

The rearrangement joins TRBV4-3 to TRBJ1-2, with 8 bases that match TRBD1. Per germline, CDR1 LGHNA and CDR2 YSLEER. Trimming at V came to 3 bases and at J to 8 bases, leaving 17 bases not matched to a gene. This CDR3 comprises 17 residues. CDR3 sequence: CASSHERTGHLYRGYTF. In DNA form, the CDR3 reads TGCGCCAGCAGCCACGAAAGGACAGGGCACCTCTATAGGGGCTACACCTTC.

The J gene is TRBJ1-2, the V gene TRBV6-1; D is possibly TRBD1 (5 bases). Germline values: CDR1 MNHNS, CDR2 SASEGT. This CDR3 region has 13 residues. Trimming shortened V by 2 bases and J by 5 bases, and 9 bases separated the two germline ends. CDR3 sequence: CASSETGVYGYTF. The CDR3 bases are TGTGCCAGCAGTGAAACAGGCGTTTATGGCTACACCTTC.

The chain joins TRBV7-9 to TRBJ1-4; perhaps TRBD1 as D (5 bases). There are 14 residues in the CDR3. V dropped 5 bases and J dropped 8 bases, with 15 bases sitting between them. CDR1 and CDR2 (germline): SEHNR, FQNEAQ (reference sequence). CDR3 sequence: CASSPGRVREKLFF. The CDR3 DNA reads as TGTGCCAGCAGCCCAGGGCGTGTAAGGGAAAAACTGTTTTTT.

The CDR3 reads CASSPTDTAYGYTF. CDR3 in DNA: TGTGCCAGCAGTCCCACGGATACTGCTTATGGCTACACCTTC. The chain joins TRBV2 to TRBJ1-2; D gene ambiguous. V was clipped by 5 bases and J by 5 bases, with 15 bases between them. The V gene's germline CDR1 is SNHLY and CDR2 FYNNEI. The CDR3 is 14 amino acids.

The gene calls are TRBV10-1 and TRBJ1-5; D may be TRBD1 (6 bases). The CDR3 spans 20 residues. Germline V gene lookup returns CDR1 WNHNN and CDR2 SYGVQD (reference sequence). V lost 4 bases, J lost 2 bases, and 27 bases lay in between. The CDR3 coding sequence is TGCGCCAGCAGTGGGGCCGACAGGCTAGAAGTGGGGGCTCGCAATCAGCCCCAGCATTTT. Protein sequence: CASSGADRLEVGARNQPQHF.

The chain recombines TRBV28 with TRBJ1-2, with TRBD1 matching 7 bases. From germline, CDR1 is MDHEN and CDR2 SYDVKM. The CDR3 has 12 residues. With 5 bases clipped from V and 4 bases from J, the junction kept 1 base outside the gene matches. CDR3 in amino acids: CASSGDSYGYTF. The CDR3, as DNA: TGTGCCAGCAGTGGGGACAGCTATGGCTACACCTTC.

V gene TRBV7-6 combines with J gene TRBJ1-5, with a tentative D call TRBD1 (5 bases). The ends were cut back, 1 base at V and 1 base at J, with 8 bases in the middle. In germline, CDR1 is SGHVS, CDR2 FNYEAQ. There are 15 residues in the CDR3. CDR3 coding DNA: TGTGCCAGCAGCTTAGTTGGGGGGAGCAATCAGCCCCAGCATTTT. Its protein is CASSLVGGSNQPQHF.

The gene calls are TRBV19 and TRBJ2-7, with TRBD1 identical over 10 bases. Germline trimming cut 5 bases from V and 2 bases from J; bases unmatched to any gene: 12. In germline, CDR1 is LNHDA, CDR2 SQIVND (reference sequence). This CDR3 has 17 amino acids. In DNA form, the CDR3 reads TGTGCCAGTAGTGCACACTTAGGGGGACAGGGGACCTACGAGCAGTACTTC. Its protein is CASSAHLGGQGTYEQYF.

The chain employs TRBV7-9 and TRBJ2-1, with D possibly matching TRBD2 (5 bases). This CDR3 contains 12 residues. Trimming took 5 bases from V and 9 from J, leaving 11 bases between them. CDR1 is SEHNR and CDR2 is FQNEAQ in the germline V gene (reference sequence). In DNA form, the CDR3 reads TGTGCCAGCAGCATCATAGCGTCTGAGCAGTTCTTC. Its translation is CASSIIASEQFF.

V and J are TRBV18 and TRBJ2-7, with 13 bases that match TRBD2. The CDR3 spans 17 residues. V gave up 3 bases and J gave up 5 bases; unmatched junction bases: 10. The germline V gene has CDR1 KGHSH and CDR2 LQKENI. DNA of the CDR3: TGTGCCAGCTCACCTACCGGGACTAGCGGGATTGGGGACGAGCAGTACTTC. Translation gives CASSPTGTSGIGDEQYF.

The chain links TRBV6-6 to TRBJ2-1, with 9 bases matching TRBD2. The V and J ends lost 5 bases and 5 bases, in that order; junction bases with no gene match: 4. The germline V gene has CDR1 MNHNY and CDR2 SVGAGI (reference sequence). This CDR3 is built from 14 residues. In DNA, the CDR3 is TGTGCCAGCAGTCCGACTAGCGGCAACAATGAGCAGTTCTTC. This encodes CASSPTSGNNEQFF.

The chain uses TRBV5-1 and TRBJ2-2; 8 bases fit TRBD2. Unmatched junction bases numbered 5, after V lost 2 bases and J lost 2 bases. From germline, CDR1 is SGHRS and CDR2 YFSETQ. This CDR3 has 16 amino acids. This CDR3 is CASSFLTSANTGELFF. For the CDR3, the DNA is TGCGCCAGCAGCTTCCTGACTAGCGCCAACACCGGGGAGCTGTTTTTT. The whole variable domain, filled in from reference TRBV5-1 and TRBJ2-2, reads KAGVTQTPRYLIKTRGQQVTLSCSPISGHRSVSWYQQTPGQGLQFLFEYFSETQRNKGNFPGRFSGRQFSNSRSEMNVSTLELGDSALYLCASSFLTSANTGELFFGEGSRLTVL.

The chain is built from TRBV27 and TRBJ1-5; D is possibly TRBD1 (5 bases). Germline V CDR1 and CDR2: MNHEY, SMNVEV (reference sequence). The CDR3 contains 14 residues. Trimming took off 3 bases at V and 2 bases at J, with 8 bases between the two ends. CDR3: CASSFAGGNQPQHF. As DNA, the CDR3 is TGTGCCAGCAGTTTTGCGGGGGGCAATCAGCCCCAGCATTTT.

The V gene is TRBV12-3 or TRBV12-4, the J gene TRBJ1-5; no firm D call. The CDR3 sequence is 13 residues long. The germline V and J ends were trimmed by 2 bases and 2 bases, with 4 bases remaining between them. CDR3 coding DNA: TGTGCCAGCAGTTTACCCGGCAATCAGCCCCAGCATTTT. Translating gives CASSLPGNQPQHF.